A selection of T cell receptor beta chains follows, all from one sample in a study of CD8 T cells in Susac syndrome. TCRdb fed the immunoSEQ multiplex PCR reads into MiXCR, producing one record per CDR3 protein. The top ten hold 0.07% to 0.095% of the sample, which has about 200,000 distinct CDR3 sequences, more than 85% seen once. The source material was CD4+ T cells from PBMCs. These receptors were taken from a human donor with multiple sclerosis. The CDR3 runs from the conserved cysteine through the conserved F or W. A D gene is named only where the DNA matches it firmly. Not all rows give a size; the values are once, few, many and, for expanded clones, a class.

TRBV25-1	.	TRBD1	TRBJ2-5	CASTRTGGGETQYF	TGTGCCAGCACCCGGACAGGGGGCGGCGAGACCCAGTACTTC
TRBV29-1	.	.	TRBJ1-2	CSVAGSLSNYGYTF	TGCAGCGTTGCCGGTAGTCTTAGTAACTATGGCTACACCTTC
TRBV11-2	.	TRBD1	TRBJ2-1	CASSISGTAYNEQFF	TGTGCCAGCAGCATATCCGGGACAGCATACAATGAGCAGTTCTTC
TRBV28	.	TRBD1	TRBJ1-6	CAIAGTANSPLHF	TGTGCCATCGCCGGGACAGCTAATTCACCCCTCCACTTT
TRBV16	.	TRBD1	TRBJ2-4	CASSERQGRNIQYF	TGTGCCAGCAGCGAACGACAGGGGAGAAACATTCAGTACTTC
TRBV9	.	TRBD2	TRBJ2-1	CASSRDYLEQFF	TGTGCCAGCAGCCGGGACTACCTTGAGCAGTTCTTC
TRBV20-1	.	TRBD2	TRBJ2-3	CSAVSGESTDTQYF	TGCAGTGCTGTCAGCGGGGAAAGCACAGATACGCAGTATTTT
TRBV28	.	.	TRBJ2-4	CASSPQGIGKNIQYF	TGTGCCAGCAGTCCACAGGGTATCGGCAAAAACATTCAGTACTTC
TRBV7-9	.	.	TRBJ1-2	CASSLMGESYGYTF	TGTGCCAGCAGCTTAATGGGAGAATCCTATGGCTACACCTTC
TRBV30	.	.	TRBJ1-1	CAWCRTGGTEAFF	TGTGCCTGGTGTCGTACGGGAGGGACTGAAGCTTTCTTT
TRBV3-1	.	.	TRBJ2-7	CASSPQGREQYF	TGTGCCAGCAGCCCGCAGGGAAGGGAGCAGTACTTC
TRBV2	.	.	TRBJ1-4	CASSSRGREKLFF	TGTGCCAGCAGCTCCCGGGGGAGGGAAAAACTGTTTTTT
TRBV3-1	.	.	TRBJ2-4	CASSPREIAKNIQYF	TGTGCCAGCAGCCCCCGCGAGATCGCCAAAAACATTCAGTACTTC
TRBV29-1	once	.	TRBJ1-1	CSVATGSVNTEAFF	TGCAGCGTTGCTACAGGGTCCGTGAACACTGAAGCTTTCTTT
TRBV29-1	.	TRBD1	TRBJ1-2	CSVETGTGGVNYGYTF	TGCAGCGTTGAAACCGGGACAGGCGGGGTTAACTATGGCTACACCTTC
TRBV9	.	.	TRBJ2-1	CASSVEVSSEQFF	TGTGCCAGCAGCGTAGAAGTCAGCTCCGAGCAGTTCTTC
TRBV6-6	.	TRBD2	TRBJ2-1	CASRFSGGANEQFF	TGTGCCAGCAGATTTAGCGGGGGGGCCAATGAGCAGTTCTTC
TRBV2	once	.	TRBJ2-5	CASGERVRGETQYF	TGTGCCAGCGGAGAGCGGGTGAGGGGAGAGACCCAGTACTTC
TRBV12-5	.	TRBD2	TRBJ2-3	CASGPPPRGVPDTQYF	TGTGCTAGTGGTCCCCCCCCGCGGGGGGTACCAGATACGCAGTATTTT
TRBV7-2	.	.	TRBJ1-2	CASAPGASGYTF	TGTGCCAGCGCCCCGGGGGCGAGTGGCTACACCTTC
TRBV2	.	TRBD1	TRBJ1-2	CASSRDSYGYTF	TGTGCCAGCAGTCGGGACAGCTATGGCTACACCTTC
TRBV12-3/TRBV12-4	.	.	TRBJ1-6	CASSRGEGGYNSPLHF	TGTGCCAGCAGCCGGGGTGAAGGAGGCTATAATTCACCCCTCCACTTT